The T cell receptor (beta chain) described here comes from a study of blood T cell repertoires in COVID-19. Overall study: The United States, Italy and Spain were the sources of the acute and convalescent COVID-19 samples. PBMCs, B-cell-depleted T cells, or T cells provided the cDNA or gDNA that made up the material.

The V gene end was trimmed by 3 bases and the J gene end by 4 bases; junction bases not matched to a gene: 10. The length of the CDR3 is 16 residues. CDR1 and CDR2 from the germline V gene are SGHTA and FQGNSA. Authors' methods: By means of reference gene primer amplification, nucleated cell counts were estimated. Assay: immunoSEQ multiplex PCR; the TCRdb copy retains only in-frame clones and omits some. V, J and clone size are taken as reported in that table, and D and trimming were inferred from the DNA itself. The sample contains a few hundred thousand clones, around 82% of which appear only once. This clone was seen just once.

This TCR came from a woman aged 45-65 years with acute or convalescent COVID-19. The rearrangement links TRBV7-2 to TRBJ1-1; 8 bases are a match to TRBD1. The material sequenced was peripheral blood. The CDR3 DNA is TGTGCCAGCAGCTTCGGACAGGGAGGCTGGTCCACTGAAGCTTTCTTT. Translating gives CASSFGQGGWSTEAFF.